This TCR beta chain was captured by sequencing in a study of breast tumors, draining lymph nodes, adjacent tissues. Samples came from axillary lymph nodes draining the breast cancer. This clonotype was counted many times. As yet, its antigen is unknown. The J segment lost 6 bases and the V segment lost 6 bases, leaving 5 bases of the junction unmatched. The germline V gene encodes CDR1 KGHSH and CDR2 LQKENI. The length of the CDR3 is 13 residues. One entry per CDR3 protein results from TCRdb running MiXCR on the multiplex PCR reads. The sample lists roughly 220,000 distinct CDR3 sequences, around 35% occurring once. The study's findings and limits: Data fit most tumor T cells coming from lymph node, expanding in tumor. Tumor TCR diversity was below lymph nodes but above nontumor tissue. Data only fit, rather than demonstrated, lymph node origin of most tumor T cells.

This clonotype was obtained from a female donor with breast cancer. Some clones in this sample may be carry-over from other donors' samples. The V and J genes are TRBV18 and TRBJ2-1, with TRBD2 identical over 7 bases. The sequenced sample consisted of axillary lymph node tissue. The CDR3 spells CASSQGRGNEQFF. CDR3 in DNA: TGTGCCAGCTCTCAAGGGAGGGGCAATGAGCAGTTCTTC.